The 18 T cell receptor beta chains in this list originate from one sample, sequenced in a study of blood T cell repertoires in COVID-19. Method: immunoSEQ multiplex PCR; TCRdb's copy keeps in-frame clones and lacks some. The sample carries around 250,000 clones, around nine tenths recorded once. The sequenced sample was peripheral blood. The receptor set was obtained from a woman between 65 and 79 years old with COVID-19, enrolled during active disease.

CDR3 loop: CASTGQTNTEAFF. In DNA, the CDR3 is TGTGCCAGCACGGGACAGACGAACACTGAAGCTTTCTTT. The chain combines TRBV2 with TRBJ1-1; 7 bases align to TRBD1. Germline CDR1 is SNHLY and CDR2 is FYNNEI. Trimming removed 7 bases from V and 1 base from J; junction bases left unmatched: 3. The CDR3 extends over 13 amino acids.

The V call is TRBV6-5, the J call TRBJ1-2; D is perhaps TRBD1 (6 bases). CDR1 is MNHEY and CDR2 is SVGAGI in the germline V gene. The germline V and J ends were trimmed by 6 bases and 6 bases, with 14 bases remaining between them. There are 13 residues in the CDR3. CDR3 sequence (DNA): TGTGCCAGCAGGACACAGGGTACGGATGGCTACACCTTC. It encodes CASRTQGTDGYTF.

CDR3 sequence: CASSLEAGFYGYTF. DNA for the CDR3: TGCGCCAGCAGCTTGGAGGCAGGGTTCTATGGCTACACCTTC. This sequence joins TRBV5-1 and TRBJ1-2; a possible D gene is TRBD1 (5 bases). CDR3 length: 14 residues. Germline values: CDR1 SGHRS, CDR2 YFSETQ. V was trimmed by 0 bases and J by 4 bases, leaving 10 bases between them. The whole variable domain, filled in from reference TRBV5-1 and TRBJ1-2, reads KAGVTQTPRYLIKTRGQQVTLSCSPISGHRSVSWYQQTPGQGLQFLFEYFSETQRNKGNFPGRFSGRQFSNSRSEMNVSTLELGDSALYLCASSLEAGFYGYTFGSGTRLTVV.

This sequence joins TRBV5-6 and TRBJ2-1; 7 nucleotides align to TRBD1. From germline, CDR1 is SGHDT and CDR2 YYEEEE. The CDR3 has 13 amino acids. After removal of 5 bases from V and 9 bases from J, the junction contained 8 bases not matched to a gene. The CDR3 sequence: CASRSDRAGEQFF. The CDR3 DNA is TGTGCCAGCAGATCAGACAGGGCGGGTGAGCAGTTCTTC.

The sample holds one count of this clone. The gene calls are TRBV4-1 and TRBJ1-4; 9 nucleotides agree with TRBD1. CDR1 and CDR2 from the germline V gene are MGHRA and YSYEKL. The length of the CDR3 is 16 residues. V shed 4 bases, J shed 7 bases, and the junction held 10 bases outside the gene matches. The CDR3 reads CASSRKDGTGSEKLFF. DNA for the CDR3: TGCGCCAGCAGCCGGAAGGACGGGACAGGGTCTGAAAAACTGTTTTTT.

The chain links TRBV5-1 to TRBJ2-2; D is uncertain. The germline V and J ends were trimmed by 4 bases and 7 bases, with 8 bases remaining between them. This CDR3 contains 12 residues. Germline V gives CDR1 SGHRS, CDR2 YFSETQ. CDR3 protein: CASSPPNGELFF. The CDR3 bases are TGCGCCAGCAGCCCCCCCAACGGGGAGCTGTTTTTT.

This clone was counted once. The rearrangement joins TRBV4-1 to TRBJ1-2; possible D gene TRBD1, 5 bases. The CDR3 sequence is 16 residues long. V shed 1 base and J shed 5 bases, with 17 bases lying between them. CDR1 MGHRA and CDR2 YSYEKL come from the germline V gene. CDR3 loop: CASSQGITGLRYGYTF. CDR3 DNA: TGCGCCAGCAGCCAAGGTATCACAGGTTTACGGTATGGCTACACCTTC.

V gene TRBV14 combines with J gene TRBJ2-2; the match to TRBD1 covers 7 bases. Per the germline V gene, CDR1 is SGHDN and CDR2 is FVKESK. This CDR3 comprises 15 residues. J gave up 4 bases and V 4 bases, and 6 bases lay outside the gene matches. CDR3 DNA sequence: TGTGCCAGCAGCCTATGGACAGGAGGCACCGGGGAGCTGTTTTTT. Translated: CASSLWTGGTGELFF.

J is TRBJ1-6 and V is TRBV14, with D tentatively TRBD1 (6 bases). This CDR3 is 14 amino acids long. The germline gives CDR1 SGHDN, CDR2 FVKESK. V was pared by 1 base and J by 7 bases, with 8 bases between. CDR3: CASSQGTANSPLHF. The CDR3 DNA sequence: TGTGCCAGCAGCCAAGGGACAGCAAATTCACCCCTCCACTTT.

This sequence joins TRBV5-1 and TRBJ2-1; 8 nucleotides match TRBD1. V shed 5 bases and J 10 bases; nucleotides not matched to a gene: 11. The CDR3 has 14 residues. In germline, CDR1 is SGHRS, CDR2 YFSETQ. The CDR3 loop reads CASSPRTGRSEQFF. In DNA form, the CDR3 reads TGCGCCAGCAGTCCACGGACAGGGCGAAGCGAGCAGTTCTTC.

The chain uses TRBV6-5 and TRBJ1-1; no reliable D call. Germline values: CDR1 MNHEY, CDR2 SVGAGI. V shed 8 bases and J shed 4 bases, with 14 bases lying between them. CDR3 length: 13 residues. The CDR3 DNA reads TGTGCCAGCGTACGCGGTCCGGGCACTGAAGCTTTCTTT. Protein sequence: CASVRGPGTEAFF.

The chain uses TRBV28 and TRBJ2-3; a weak D match, TRBD1 (5 bases). Deletions cut 6 bases from V and 0 bases from J, with 10 bases between. The CDR3 totals 14 residues. Germline V gives CDR1 MDHEN, CDR2 SYDVKM. CDR3: CASRTQGSTDTQYF. CDR3 sequence (DNA): TGTGCCAGCAGAACTCAGGGTAGCACAGATACGCAGTATTTT.

The rearrangement joins TRBV19 to TRBJ1-5; 7 nucleotides match TRBD1. Looked up from germline, CDR1 is LNHDA and CDR2 is SQIVND (reference sequence). Trimming removed 5 bases from V and 5 bases from J; junction bases left unmatched: 3. There are 13 residues in the CDR3. The CDR3 reads CASSSDRDQPQHF. The CDR3 DNA follows: TGTGCCAGTAGTTCAGACAGGGATCAGCCCCAGCATTTT. Combining the CDR3 with reference TRBV19 and TRBJ1-5 gives the whole variable domain DGGITQSPKYLFRKEGQNVTLSCEQNLNHDAMYWYRQDPGQGLRLIYYSQIVNDFQKGDIAEGYSVSREKKESFPLTVTSAQKNPTAFYLCASSSDRDQPQHFGDGTRLSIL.

The chain uses TRBV11-3 and TRBJ2-2, with a tentative D call TRBD1 (5 bases). Trimming removed 0 bases from V and 2 bases from J, with 7 bases in between. The length of the CDR3 is 15 residues. Germline values: CDR1 SGHNT, CDR2 YENEEA. The CDR3 here is CASSLEQGNTGELFF. DNA of the CDR3: TGTGCCAGCAGCTTAGAGCAGGGCAACACCGGGGAGCTGTTTTTT.

This clone was counted many times. The rearrangement uses TRBV5-6 and TRBJ2-5; 8 nucleotides align to TRBD2. Germline V CDR1 and CDR2: SGHDT, YYEEEE. Germline trimming cut 3 bases from V and 3 bases from J; bases unmatched to any gene: 16. The CDR3 runs to 18 residues. CDR3 protein: CASSSTGLAGWGEETQYF. CDR3 DNA: TGTGCCAGCAGCTCTACCGGACTAGCCGGGTGGGGAGAAGAGACCCAGTACTTC.

This clone was observed a few times. This sequence joins TRBV15 and TRBJ1-2; D ambiguous. V lost 0 bases to trimming and J lost 8 bases, with 13 bases between them. The CDR3 totals 14 residues. Per germline, CDR1 LNHNV and CDR2 YYDKDF (reference sequence). CDR3 amino acids: CATSRDYGLQGYTF. The CDR3 DNA reads TGTGCCACCAGCAGAGATTACGGACTCCAGGGCTACACCTTC.

This chain connects TRBV21-1 to TRBJ2-7; TRBD1 is the table's D call, not checked against the DNA. TRBV21-1 is described as a pseudogene. CDR3 length equals 16 residues. CDR3 coding DNA: TGTGCCAGCAGCAAGAGGGACAAGAAACCCTCCTACGAGCAGTACTTC. Translating gives CASSKRDKKPSYEQYF.

A word on this clone: The sample carries other DNA sequences with the same CDR3. The chain is built from TRBV12-3 or TRBV12-4 and TRBJ1-3; a possible D gene is TRBD1 (5 bases). V lost 7 bases, J lost 4 bases, and 8 bases lay in between. The CDR3 consists of 12 residues. Written as DNA, the CDR3 is TGTGCCAGCACCCGGGGGGGAAACACCATATATTTT. Translation gives CASTRGGNTIYF.